This T cell receptor beta chain derives from a study of blood T cell repertoires in COVID-19. Looking at the study overall: Italy, Spain and the United States were the sources of the convalescent and acute COVID-19 samples. Sources were T cells, B-cell-depleted T cells, or PBMCs; the material itself was cDNA or gDNA.

Germline V CDR1 and CDR2: SNHLY, FYNNEI. With 3 bases clipped from V and 0 bases from J, the junction kept 3 bases outside the gene matches. The CDR3 loop spans 15 amino acids. In the original processing: Nucleated cell counts were estimated from reference gene primer amplification. The data were produced by immunoSEQ multiplex PCR, yet TCRdb's version contains in-frame clones alone and is incomplete. The V and J calls and clone size are taken from that table; D and trimming were inferred from the DNA. The data hold about 290,000 clones, with more than 80% observed a single time. This receptor was obtained from a woman aged 25 to 39 with active or convalescent COVID-19. This chain joins TRBV2 and TRBJ1-2, with TRBD1 matching 8 bases. The sequencing input was peripheral blood. The CDR3 nucleotides read TGTGCCAGCAGTGACCCGGGACAGGCTAACTATGGCTACACCTTC. It yields the protein CASSDPGQANYGYTF.